This passage covers 24 T cell receptor beta chains from one sample sequenced in a study of shared clonotypes between healthy human individuals. TCRdb's copy holds only in-frame clones and misses some; the assay was immunoSEQ multiplex PCR. Of about 2.2 million clones in the sample, about 92% were seen once. CD45RO-negative cells were positively selected for CCR7, leaving out terminally differentiated effector memory CD45RA+ cells. The sequenced sample was naive CD8+ T cells from PBMCs. The receptor source for this set is a man aged 18 to 29 in good health. Some clones in this sample may be carry-over from other donors' samples.

This chain links TRBV7-9 with TRBJ1-4; TRBD1 is a possible D gene (5 bases). Germline V gene sequence: CDR1 SEHNR, CDR2 FQNEAQ (reference sequence). The CDR3 has 15 residues. The V and J ends lost 7 bases and 7 bases respectively, with 19 bases between them. This CDR3 is CASTKVVGGSEKLFF. CDR3 nucleotide sequence: TGTGCCAGCACCAAGGTGGTCGGGGGGTCTGAAAAACTGTTTTTT.

The chain carries TRBV28 and TRBJ2-1; 10 nucleotides match TRBD1. V shed 5 bases, J shed 7 bases, and the junction held 5 bases outside the gene matches. Germline-derived CDR1 and CDR2 are MDHEN and SYDVKM. This CDR3 contains 14 residues. CDR3 sequence (DNA): TGTGCCAGCAGTGGGACAGGGGAAAAGAATGAGCAGTTCTTC. Translation: CASSGTGEKNEQFF.

This clone has just one count. In nucleotides, the CDR3 is TGTGCCAGCAGCCGAGGCGGGGGGACCTCCTACGAGCAGTACTTC. This codes for CASSRGGGTSYEQYF. This rearrangement joins TRBV11-2 to TRBJ2-7, with TRBD2 matching 8 bases. The CDR3 length is 15 residues. Trimming at V came to 5 bases and at J to 0 bases, leaving 6 bases not matched to a gene. Germline CDR1 is SGHAT and CDR2 is FQNNGV.

The V and J genes are TRBV19 and TRBJ2-7, with TRBD2 identical over 7 bases. The germline gives CDR1 LNHDA, CDR2 SQIVND (reference sequence). The CDR3 sequence is 13 residues long. The V gene end was trimmed by 5 bases and the J gene end by 2 bases; junction bases not matched to a gene: 3. For the CDR3, the DNA is TGTGCCAGTAGTGTGGGGGGGGCCTACGAGCAGTACTTC. This sequence encodes CASSVGGAYEQYF.

The gene calls are TRBV7-9 and TRBJ1-2; tentatively, D is TRBD1 (5 bases). V was trimmed by 0 bases and J by 7 bases, leaving 15 bases between them. This CDR3 contains 15 residues. Germline V gene data show CDR1 as SEHNR and CDR2 as FQNEAQ (reference sequence). CDR3 nucleotides: TGTGCCAGCAGCTTAGCTTCGGGGGGAGGTCGTGGCTACACCTTC. Amino acids: CASSLASGGGRGYTF.

On this clone: The CDR3 end shows no conserved phenylalanine or tryptophan, and so a read error is likely. It is unclear where the CDR3 begins or ends on the DNA, so no DNA is shown, and the CDR3 is as TCRdb lists it. The chain employs TRBV5-6 and TRBJ2-3; the table gives TRBD1 as D, unverified against the DNA. The CDR3 is 13 amino acids in total, end residues counted. In germline, CDR1 is SGHDT, CDR2 YYEEEE. This CDR3 is CASSAMTGALGEI.

The chain is built from TRBV11-2 and TRBJ2-1; D is unclear. Trimming took off 1 base at V and 8 bases at J, with 6 bases between the two ends. The CDR3 loop spans 12 amino acids. The germline V gene has CDR1 SGHAT and CDR2 FQNNGV. CDR3 nucleotides: TGTGCCAGCAGCTTAGTGATCCATGAGCAGTTCTTC. This translates into CASSLVIHEQFF.

The chain recombines TRBV4-1 with TRBJ1-5; 9 bases map to TRBD1. V gave up 5 bases and J gave up 9 bases; unmatched junction bases: 8. CDR3 length: 14 residues. The V gene's germline CDR1 is MGHRA and CDR2 YSYEKL. As DNA, the CDR3 is TGCGCCAGCAGCTTCGGGACAGGGTTGGGGCCCCAGCATTTT. This sequence encodes CASSFGTGLGPQHF.

In its sample, this clone was seen once. In nucleotides, the CDR3 is TGTGCCAGCAGCGTATCCCTCGCTTCAGGAGTCGCAGGAAACACCATATATTTT. Translated, it gives CASSVSLASGVAGNTIYF. This rearrangement joins TRBV9 to TRBJ1-3, with D uncertain. In germline, CDR1 is SGDLS, CDR2 YYNGEE. Trimming removed 1 base from V and 4 bases from J, with 21 bases in between. The CDR3 runs 18 residues.

This rearrangement joins TRBV7-8 to TRBJ2-1; D unresolved. This CDR3 comprises 13 residues. V dropped 1 base and J dropped 7 bases, with 8 bases sitting between them. The germline gives CDR1 SGHVS, CDR2 FQNEAQ. The CDR3 region is CASSLGLFNEQFF. CDR3 bases: TGTGCCAGCAGCTTAGGGCTGTTTAATGAGCAGTTCTTC.

This chain connects TRBV29-1 to TRBJ2-1; D call uncertain. Deletions cut 4 bases from V and 0 bases from J, with 10 bases between. This CDR3 is built from 14 residues. Germline values: CDR1 SQVTM, CDR2 ANQGSEA. This CDR3 reads CSVAGRSSYNEQFF. CDR3 coding DNA: TGCAGCGTTGCCGGACGTAGCTCCTACAATGAGCAGTTCTTC.

The V call is TRBV13, the J call TRBJ2-1; a possible D gene is TRBD2 (5 bases). Germline-derived CDR1 and CDR2 are PRHDT and FYEKMQ (reference sequence). This CDR3 has 15 amino acids. Trimming took 5 bases from V and 5 from J, leaving 16 bases between them. CDR3 region: CASSRLEDKNNEQFF. CDR3 coding DNA: TGTGCCAGCAGCCGTTTGGAGGATAAAAACAATGAGCAGTTCTTC.

This chain connects TRBV28 to TRBJ2-5; 7 positions agree with TRBD2. The CDR3 contains 17 residues. CDR1 is MDHEN and CDR2 is SYDVKM in the germline V gene. V shed 5 bases, J shed 5 bases, and the junction held 17 bases outside the gene matches. This CDR3 reads CASSTRPGLSLGETQYF. CDR3 nucleotide sequence: TGTGCCAGCAGTACCCGCCCGGGACTATCATTGGGGGAGACCCAGTACTTC.

This rearrangement joins TRBV9 to TRBJ1-1; 7 bases agree with TRBD1. The germline CDR1 and CDR2 sequences are SGDLS and YYNGEE. This CDR3 has 17 residues. Trimming removed 0 bases from V and 6 bases from J; junction bases left unmatched: 14. The CDR3 region has the DNA TGTGCCAGCAGCGTAGTTGGCAGGGGGAGGGCCAAGGCTGAAGCTTTCTTT. Its translation: CASSVVGRGRAKAEAFF.

The chain is built from TRBV5-6 and TRBJ2-7, with D possibly matching TRBD2 (5 bases). V lost 4 bases and J 1 base, leaving 12 bases between the germline ends. The germline gives CDR1 SGHDT, CDR2 YYEEEE. CDR3 size: 14 residues. CDR3 protein: CASSGGRVSYEQYF. DNA of the CDR3: TGTGCCAGCAGCGGAGGAAGGGTTTCCTACGAGCAGTACTTC.

This clone was observed a single time. The sample carries other DNA sequences with the same CDR3. V gene TRBV28 combines with J gene TRBJ2-7; TRBD1 matches at 8 bases. Per germline, CDR1 MDHEN and CDR2 SYDVKM. This CDR3 comprises 14 residues. J gave up 3 bases and V 6 bases, and 7 bases lay outside the gene matches. Here the CDR3 reads CASSLITGGYEQYF. The CDR3 nucleotides are TGTGCCAGCAGCCTAATAACAGGGGGCTACGAGCAGTACTTC. Supplemented by reference TRBV28 and TRBJ2-7, the full variable domain reads DVKVTQSSRYLVKRTGEKVFLECVQDMDHENMFWYRQDPGLGLRLIYFSYDVKMKEKGDIPEGYSVSREKKERFSLILESASTNQTSMYLCASSLITGGYEQYFGPGTRLTVT.

The chain has TRBV2 and TRBJ1-1, with TRBD1 matching 9 bases. CDR1 and CDR2 from the germline V gene are SNHLY and FYNNEI. V shed 7 bases, J shed 6 bases, and the junction held 15 bases outside the gene matches. The CDR3 length is 16 residues. The CDR3 DNA sequence: TGTGCCAGCAAGTCATTGACCGGGACAGGGAAGGCTGAAGCTTTCTTT. Amino acids: CASKSLTGTGKAEAFF.

The chain employs TRBV5-4 and TRBJ1-2; 9 bases match TRBD1. Germline values: CDR1 SGHNT, CDR2 YYREEE (reference sequence). CDR3 length equals 16 residues. The ends lost 6 bases at V and 7 bases at J; junction bases unmatched: 16. The CDR3 DNA follows: TGTGCCAGCACTCCGGACAGGGGCCCCCTGGGTTCTGGCTACACCTTC. It encodes CASTPDRGPLGSGYTF.

This clone showed up just a few times. The CDR3, as DNA: TGTGCCAGCAGTGTTATAGGGACAGCTTTCTTT. It yields the protein CASSVIGTAFF. V and J are TRBV25-1 and TRBJ1-1, with TRBD1 as a possible D gene (5 bases). CDR1 is MGHDK, CDR2 SYGVNS, per germline. Trimming shortened V by 4 bases and J by 10 bases, and 10 bases separated the two germline ends. The CDR3 sequence is 11 residues long.

The chain is built from TRBV9 and TRBJ2-6; TRBD2 agrees at 11 bases. Germline CDR1 is SGDLS and CDR2 is YYNGEE. This CDR3 is built from 18 residues. V lost 4 bases to trimming and J lost 1 base; unmatched junction nucleotides: 7. For the CDR3, the DNA is TGTGCCAGCAGCTTTCCGACTAGCGGGACGTCTGGGGCCAACGTCCTGACTTTC. It specifies CASSFPTSGTSGANVLTF.

The V call is TRBV11-1, the J call TRBJ2-1; 7 bases agree with TRBD1. The ends lost 5 bases at V and 2 bases at J; junction bases unmatched: 6. Germline CDR1 is SGHAT and CDR2 is FQDESV (reference sequence). The CDR3 covers 15 residues. This CDR3 reads CASSPGTGAYNEQFF. As DNA, the CDR3 is TGTGCCAGCAGCCCAGGAACAGGGGCCTACAATGAGCAGTTCTTC.

V usage is TRBV4-1 and J usage is TRBJ1-5, with D possibly TRBD1 on 5 matching bases. CDR1 is MGHRA and CDR2 is YSYEKL in the germline V gene. This CDR3 contains 13 residues. Trimming removed 1 base from V and 11 bases from J, with 12 bases in between. The CDR3 protein is CASSQGSGGTQHF. The CDR3 nucleotides read TGCGCCAGCAGCCAAGGAAGCGGGGGAACCCAGCATTTT.

The chain carries TRBV7-9 and TRBJ1-2; no reliable D call. Deletions cut 3 bases from V and 3 bases from J, with 8 bases between. Germline V gene sequence: CDR1 SEHNR, CDR2 FQNEAQ (reference sequence). This CDR3 is 13 amino acids long. The CDR3 DNA sequence: TGTGCCAGCAGCTTTGAGCCGTACTATGGCTACACCTTC. As protein: CASSFEPYYGYTF. The full variable domain, completed using reference TRBV7-9 and TRBJ1-2, is DTGVSQNPRHKITKRGQNVTFRCDPISEHNRLYWYRQTLGQGPEFLTYFQNEAQLEKSRLLSDRFSAERPKGSFSTLEIQRTEQGDSAMYLCASSFEPYYGYTFGSGTRLTVV.

The V gene is TRBV19, the J gene TRBJ2-1; D possibly corresponds to TRBD2 (5 bases). V shed 0 bases and J shed 8 bases, with 11 bases lying between them. The CDR3 totals 14 residues. Per the germline V gene, CDR1 is LNHDA and CDR2 is SQIVND (reference sequence). CDR3 DNA: TGTGCCAGTAGTATAGAGCCCGCCGGGGATGAGCAGTTCTTC. Translation: CASSIEPAGDEQFF.